This TCR beta chain was sequenced during a study of beta chain features in type 1 diabetes. This clone was recorded many times. The antigen is not known. Germline values: CDR1 SQVTM, CDR2 ANQGSEA. The germline V and J ends were trimmed by 4 bases and 13 bases, with 10 bases remaining between them. The CDR3 extends over 9 amino acids. Expressed TCRB transcripts got sequenced, as all isolated RNA was reverse transcribed. Measured with immunoSEQ multiplex PCR; TCRdb has only the in-frame clones, and not every one. The profile shows some 350,000 clones, approximately 12% of them singletons. Study observations and caveats: The study found moderately but significantly shorter TCRB CDR3s in all four CD4+ subsets of Type 1 diabetes patients.

Based on CD45RO/CCR7/CD25/CD127/CD95/CD27, CD4+ regulatory, stem cell-like memory, naive and central memory cells were sorted. The chain combines TRBV29-1 with TRBJ1-1; no clear D. The sequence came from a woman aged 18-29 years with type 1 diabetes. Input material: naive CD4+ T cells from blood. The CDR3 region has the DNA TGCAGCGTTGGTTATTACGGTTTCTTT. This encodes CSVGYYGFF.